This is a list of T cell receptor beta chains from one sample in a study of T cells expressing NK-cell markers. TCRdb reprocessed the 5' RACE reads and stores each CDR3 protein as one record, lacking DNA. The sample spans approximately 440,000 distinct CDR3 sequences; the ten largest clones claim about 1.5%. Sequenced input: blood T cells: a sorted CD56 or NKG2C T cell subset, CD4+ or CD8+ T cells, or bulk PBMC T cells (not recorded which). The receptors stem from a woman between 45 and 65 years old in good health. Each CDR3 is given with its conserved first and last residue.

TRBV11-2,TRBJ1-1,CASSVTESMNTEAFF
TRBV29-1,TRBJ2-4,CSVGVIVGAKNIQYF
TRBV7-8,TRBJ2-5,CASSYLSTSGGTQYF
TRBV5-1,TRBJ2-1,CASSLEASGSSGEQFF
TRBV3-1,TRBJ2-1,CASSQASGSKQFF
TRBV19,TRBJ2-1,CASSARLAGGYNEQFF
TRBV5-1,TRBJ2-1,CASSPPGVSGNEQFF
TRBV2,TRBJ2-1,CASRISGNNEQFF
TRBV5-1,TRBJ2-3,CASRQAGTTDTQYF
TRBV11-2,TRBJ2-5,CASSFGAPGAQETQYF
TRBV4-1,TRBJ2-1,CASSQYSGDNVNEQFF
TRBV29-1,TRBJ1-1,CSGVGGGEGVMNTEAFF
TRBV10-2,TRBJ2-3,CASTRLAGADTQYF
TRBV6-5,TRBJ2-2,CASRGRRGSPTGELFF
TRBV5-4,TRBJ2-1,CASLPAGPWGNEQFF
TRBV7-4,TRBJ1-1,CASSLNRVEAFF
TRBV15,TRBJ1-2,CATSRDQDRNYGYTF
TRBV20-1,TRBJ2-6,CSARDGRRPLSGANVLTF
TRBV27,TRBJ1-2,CASSPYRGRYGYTF
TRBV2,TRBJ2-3,CASSGGDRGADTQYF
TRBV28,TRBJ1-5,CASSFTLISNQPQHF
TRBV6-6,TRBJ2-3,CASSSSGTRDTQYF
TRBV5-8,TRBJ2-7,CASRNRDHHEQYF